What follows describes a single TCR beta chain. This CDR3 contains 13 residues. Germline V CDR1 and CDR2: MNHNY, SVGAGI (reference sequence). Trimming took 6 bases from V and 8 from J, leaving 14 bases between them. TCRdb keeps only in-frame clones here, not all; method: immunoSEQ multiplex PCR. The repertoire includes about 55,000 clones, about 97% of them detected once, and 0.64% sits in the top ten. The sample originates from a study of siplizumab effects on memory and regulatory T cells. Across a few donor pairs, the naive, memory, effector memory and TEMRA subsets were sequenced without stimulation.

The sequenced sample was naive CD4+ T cells sorted from blood. The TCR sequence derives from a human donor in good health. The chain links TRBV6-6 to TRBJ2-1, with D uncertain. CDR3 residues: CASRPPAGDEQFF. In nucleotides, the CDR3 is TGTGCCAGCAGGCCGCCAGCCGGCGATGAGCAGTTCTTC.